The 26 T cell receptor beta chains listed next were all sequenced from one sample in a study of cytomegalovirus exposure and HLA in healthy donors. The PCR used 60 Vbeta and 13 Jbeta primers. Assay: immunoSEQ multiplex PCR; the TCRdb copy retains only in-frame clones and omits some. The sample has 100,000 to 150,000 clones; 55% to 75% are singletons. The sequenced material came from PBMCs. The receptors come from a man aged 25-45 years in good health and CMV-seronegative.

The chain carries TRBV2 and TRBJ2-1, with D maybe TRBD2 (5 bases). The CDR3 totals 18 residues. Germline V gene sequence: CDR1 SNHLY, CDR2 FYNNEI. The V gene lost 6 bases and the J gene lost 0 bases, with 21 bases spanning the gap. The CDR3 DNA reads TGTGCCAGCAGAGCGTATTGGCGGGCGGGCAGCTCCTACAATGAGCAGTTCTTC. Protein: CASRAYWRAGSSYNEQFF.

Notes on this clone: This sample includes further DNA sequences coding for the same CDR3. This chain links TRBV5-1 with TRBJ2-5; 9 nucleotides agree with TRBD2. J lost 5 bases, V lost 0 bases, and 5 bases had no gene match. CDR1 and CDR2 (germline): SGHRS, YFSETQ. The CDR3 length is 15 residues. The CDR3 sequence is CASSLGGGAGETQYF. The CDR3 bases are TGCGCCAGCAGCTTGGGCGGGGGGGCCGGTGAGACCCAGTACTTC.

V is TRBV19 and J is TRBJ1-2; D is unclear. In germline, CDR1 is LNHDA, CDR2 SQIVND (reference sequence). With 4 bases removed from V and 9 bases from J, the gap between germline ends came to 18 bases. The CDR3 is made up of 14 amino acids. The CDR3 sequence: CASSNPDTNLRYTF. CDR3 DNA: TGTGCCAGTAGTAATCCCGACACCAATTTACGCTACACCTTC.

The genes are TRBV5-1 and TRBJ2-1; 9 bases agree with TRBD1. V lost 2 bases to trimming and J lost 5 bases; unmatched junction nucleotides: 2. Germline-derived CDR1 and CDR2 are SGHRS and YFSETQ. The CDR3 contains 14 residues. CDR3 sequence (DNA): TGCGCCAGCAGCTTCGGGACAGGGAACAATGAGCAGTTCTTC. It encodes CASSFGTGNNEQFF.

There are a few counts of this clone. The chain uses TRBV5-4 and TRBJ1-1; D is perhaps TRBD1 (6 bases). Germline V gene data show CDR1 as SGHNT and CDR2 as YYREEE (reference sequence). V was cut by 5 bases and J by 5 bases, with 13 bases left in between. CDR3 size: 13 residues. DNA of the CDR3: TGTGCCAGCAGGCAGGGGCCCTTAACTGAAGCTTTCTTT. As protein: CASRQGPLTEAFF.

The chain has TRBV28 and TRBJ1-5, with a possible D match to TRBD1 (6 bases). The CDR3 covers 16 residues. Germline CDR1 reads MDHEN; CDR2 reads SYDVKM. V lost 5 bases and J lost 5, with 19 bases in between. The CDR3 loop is CASSLRTGYQDQPQHF. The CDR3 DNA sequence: TGTGCCAGCAGTCTAAGAACAGGGTACCAAGATCAGCCCCAGCATTTT.

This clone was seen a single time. The CDR3 nucleotides read TGTGCCAGTCAAAAACGGGGCGGGGCAACAGATACGCAGTATTTT. It is translated as CASQKRGGATDTQYF. The V call is TRBV6-5, the J call TRBJ2-3, with TRBD2 as a possible D gene (6 bases). The germline V gene encodes CDR1 MNHEY and CDR2 SVGAGI. V was clipped by 9 bases and J by 3 bases, with 19 bases between them. The CDR3 sequence is 15 residues long.

CDR3 protein: CASSPRRGGPDTGELFF. For the CDR3, the DNA is TGTGCCAGCAGCCCCCGGCGGGGTGGTCCGGACACCGGGGAGCTGTTTTTT. The J gene is TRBJ2-2, the V gene TRBV11-3; TRBD2 is a possible D gene (6 bases). V was clipped by 5 bases and J by 3 bases, with 19 bases between them. The CDR3 sequence is 17 residues long. Germline-derived CDR1 and CDR2 are SGHNT and YENEEA.

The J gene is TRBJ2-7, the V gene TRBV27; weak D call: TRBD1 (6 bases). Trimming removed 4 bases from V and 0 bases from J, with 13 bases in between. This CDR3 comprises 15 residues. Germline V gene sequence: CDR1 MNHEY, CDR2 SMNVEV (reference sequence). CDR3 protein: CASSSWTESSYEQYF. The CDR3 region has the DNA TGTGCCAGCAGTTCCTGGACAGAGAGCTCCTACGAGCAGTACTTC.

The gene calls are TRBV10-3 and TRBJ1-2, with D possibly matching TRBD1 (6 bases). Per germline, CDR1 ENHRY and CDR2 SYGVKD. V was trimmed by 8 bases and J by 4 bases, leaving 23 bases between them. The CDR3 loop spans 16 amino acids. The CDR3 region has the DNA TGTGCCATCCATGATTCAGCTCGGGGGGACACCTATGGCTACACCTTC. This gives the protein CAIHDSARGDTYGYTF.

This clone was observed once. The CDR3 DNA is TGTGCCAGTCAGCGGACAGGGGGCGGGGGCTACACCTTC. Its protein product is CASQRTGGGGYTF. The chain has TRBV19 and TRBJ1-2; 11 positions match TRBD1. Germline trimming cut 8 bases from V and 8 bases from J; bases unmatched to any gene: 7. The CDR3 is 13 residues long. The germline V gene has CDR1 LNHDA and CDR2 SQIVND (reference sequence).

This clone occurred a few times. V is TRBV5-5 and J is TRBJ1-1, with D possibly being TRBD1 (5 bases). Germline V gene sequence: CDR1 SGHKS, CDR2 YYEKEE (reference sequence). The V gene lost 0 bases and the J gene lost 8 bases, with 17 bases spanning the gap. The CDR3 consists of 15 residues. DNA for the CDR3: TGTGCCAGCAGCTTGGCCGGCGGGGGTCGGGTGGAAGCTTTCTTT. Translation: CASSLAGGGRVEAFF.

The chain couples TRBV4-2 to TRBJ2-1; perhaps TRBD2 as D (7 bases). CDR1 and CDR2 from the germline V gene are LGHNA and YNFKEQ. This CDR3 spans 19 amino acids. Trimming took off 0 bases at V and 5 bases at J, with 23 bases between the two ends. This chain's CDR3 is CASSQERGGWGHRDNEQFF. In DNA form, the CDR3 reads TGTGCCAGCAGCCAAGAACGGGGAGGGTGGGGACATAGGGACAATGAGCAGTTCTTC.

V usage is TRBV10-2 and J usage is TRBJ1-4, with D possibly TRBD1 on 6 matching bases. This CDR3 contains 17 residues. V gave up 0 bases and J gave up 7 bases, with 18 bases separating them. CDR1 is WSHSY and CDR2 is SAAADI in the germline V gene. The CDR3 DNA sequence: TGCGCCAGCAGTGAGTCGTCGGAGGGGGGGTTCGGTGAAAAACTGTTTTTT. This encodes CASSESSEGGFGEKLFF.

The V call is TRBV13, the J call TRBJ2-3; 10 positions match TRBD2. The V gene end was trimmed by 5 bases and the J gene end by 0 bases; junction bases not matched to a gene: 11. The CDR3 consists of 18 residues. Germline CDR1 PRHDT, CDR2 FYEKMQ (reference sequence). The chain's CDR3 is CASSPGLAESTSTDTQYF. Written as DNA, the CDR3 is TGTGCCAGCAGCCCCGGACTAGCGGAAAGTACTAGCACAGATACGCAGTATTTT.

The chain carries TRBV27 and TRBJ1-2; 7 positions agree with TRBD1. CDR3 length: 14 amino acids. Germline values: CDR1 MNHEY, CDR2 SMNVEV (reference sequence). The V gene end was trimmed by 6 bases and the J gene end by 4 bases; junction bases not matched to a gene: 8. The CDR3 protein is CASRKDREAYGYTF. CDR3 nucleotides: TGTGCCAGCAGAAAAGACAGGGAGGCCTATGGCTACACCTTC.

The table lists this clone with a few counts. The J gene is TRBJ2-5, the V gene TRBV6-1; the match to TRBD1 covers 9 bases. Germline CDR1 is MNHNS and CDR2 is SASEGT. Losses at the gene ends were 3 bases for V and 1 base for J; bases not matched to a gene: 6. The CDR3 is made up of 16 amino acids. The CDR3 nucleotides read TGTGCCAGCAGTGACCTACAGGGGGCCCCCCAAGAGACCCAGTACTTC. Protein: CASSDLQGAPQETQYF.

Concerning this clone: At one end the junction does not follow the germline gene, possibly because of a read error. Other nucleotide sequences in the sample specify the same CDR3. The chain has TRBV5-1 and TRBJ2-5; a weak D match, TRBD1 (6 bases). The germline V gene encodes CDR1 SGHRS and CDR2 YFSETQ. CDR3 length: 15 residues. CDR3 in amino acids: CASTELGTQQETQYF. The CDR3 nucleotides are TGCGCCAGCACCGAACTCGGGACACAACAAGAGACCCAATACTTC.

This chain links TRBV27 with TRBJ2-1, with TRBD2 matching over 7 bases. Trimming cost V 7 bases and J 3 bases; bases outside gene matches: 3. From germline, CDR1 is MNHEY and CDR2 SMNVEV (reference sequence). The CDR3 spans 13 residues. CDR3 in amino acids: CASTLAGYNEQFF. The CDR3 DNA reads TGTGCCAGCACCTTAGCGGGCTACAATGAGCAGTTCTTC.

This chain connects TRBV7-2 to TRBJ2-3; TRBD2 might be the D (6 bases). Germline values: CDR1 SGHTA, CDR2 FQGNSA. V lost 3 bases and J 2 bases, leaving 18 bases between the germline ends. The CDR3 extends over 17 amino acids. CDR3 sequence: CASSLRALAGLTDTQYF. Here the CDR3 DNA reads TGTGCCAGCAGCTTGAGGGCCCTGGCGGGACTCACAGATACGCAGTATTTT.

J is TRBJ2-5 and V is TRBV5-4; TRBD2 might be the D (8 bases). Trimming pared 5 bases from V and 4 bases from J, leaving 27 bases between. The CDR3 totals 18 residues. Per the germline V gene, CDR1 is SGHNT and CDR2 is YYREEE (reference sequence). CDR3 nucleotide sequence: TGTGCCAGCAGTCCGTCCGTGGGGCGGGACAGCGGGGGAGAGACCCAGTACTTC. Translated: CASSPSVGRDSGGETQYF.

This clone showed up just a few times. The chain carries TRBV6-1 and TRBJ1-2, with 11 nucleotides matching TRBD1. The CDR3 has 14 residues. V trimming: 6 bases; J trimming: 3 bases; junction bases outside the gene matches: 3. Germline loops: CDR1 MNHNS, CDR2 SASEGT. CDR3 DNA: TGTGCCAGCAGGGGGACAGGGGGGGACTATGGCTACACCTTC. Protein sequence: CASRGTGGDYGYTF.

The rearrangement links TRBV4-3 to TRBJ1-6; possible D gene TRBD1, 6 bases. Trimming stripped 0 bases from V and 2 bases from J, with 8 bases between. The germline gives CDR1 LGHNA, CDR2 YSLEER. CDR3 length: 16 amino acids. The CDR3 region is CASSQDRTAYNSPLHF. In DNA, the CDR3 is TGCGCCAGCAGCCAAGATAGGACAGCCTATAATTCACCCCTCCACTTT.

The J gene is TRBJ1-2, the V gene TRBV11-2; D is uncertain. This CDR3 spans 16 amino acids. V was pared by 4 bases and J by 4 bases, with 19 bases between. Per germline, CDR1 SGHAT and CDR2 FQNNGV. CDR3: CASSSLRGRPIYGYTF. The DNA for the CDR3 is TGTGCCAGCAGCTCCCTTCGAGGAAGGCCCATCTATGGCTACACCTTC.

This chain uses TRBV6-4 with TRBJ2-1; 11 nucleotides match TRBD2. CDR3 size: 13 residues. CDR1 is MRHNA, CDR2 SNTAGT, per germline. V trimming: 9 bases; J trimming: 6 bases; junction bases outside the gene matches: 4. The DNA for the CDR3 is TGTGCCAGTGGGACTAGCGGCGGCAATGAGCAGTTCTTC. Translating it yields CASGTSGGNEQFF.

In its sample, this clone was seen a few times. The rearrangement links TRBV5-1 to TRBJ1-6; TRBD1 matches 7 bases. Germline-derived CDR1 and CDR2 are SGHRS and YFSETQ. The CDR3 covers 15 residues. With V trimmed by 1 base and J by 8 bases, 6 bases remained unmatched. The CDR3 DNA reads TGCGCCAGCAGCTTGCAGGGGGGTGGTTATTCACCCCTCCACTTT. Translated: CASSLQGGGYSPLHF.